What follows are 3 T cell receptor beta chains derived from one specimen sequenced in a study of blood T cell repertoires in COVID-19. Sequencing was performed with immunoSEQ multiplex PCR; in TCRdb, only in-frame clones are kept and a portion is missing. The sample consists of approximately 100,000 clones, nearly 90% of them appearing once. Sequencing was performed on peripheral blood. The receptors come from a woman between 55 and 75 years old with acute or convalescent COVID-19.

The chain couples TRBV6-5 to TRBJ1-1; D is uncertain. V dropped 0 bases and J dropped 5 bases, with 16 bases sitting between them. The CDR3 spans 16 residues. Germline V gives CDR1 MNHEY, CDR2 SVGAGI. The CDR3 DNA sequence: TGTGCCAGCAGTTACTCGTCGGCCAGACTTGGGACTGAAGCTTTCTTT. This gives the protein CASSYSSARLGTEAFF.

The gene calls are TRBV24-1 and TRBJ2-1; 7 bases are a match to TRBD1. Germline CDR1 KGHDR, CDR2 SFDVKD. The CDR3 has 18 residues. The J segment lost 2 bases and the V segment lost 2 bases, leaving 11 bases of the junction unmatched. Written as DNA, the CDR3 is TGTGCCACCAGTGATTCCCCGATCGGACAGGACCCCTACAATGAGCAGTTCTTC. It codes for CATSDSPIGQDPYNEQFF.

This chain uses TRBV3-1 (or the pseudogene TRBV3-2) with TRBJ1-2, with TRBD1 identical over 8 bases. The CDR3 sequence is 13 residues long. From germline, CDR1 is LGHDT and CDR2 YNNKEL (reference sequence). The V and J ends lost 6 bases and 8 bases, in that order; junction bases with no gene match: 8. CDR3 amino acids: CASSWDRRDGYTF. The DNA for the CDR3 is TGTGCCAGCAGTTGGGACAGGCGAGACGGCTACACCTTC.